A single sample is the source of the 19 T cell receptor beta chains below, sequenced in a study of blood T cell repertoires in COVID-19 (dated by TCRdb to the early 2020s). The library was obtained by the immunoSEQ multiplex PCR assay. As stored in TCRdb, this immuneACCESS dataset retains in-frame rearrangements with V and J assigned. A fraction of the clones does not appear; measured against another copy, unresolved V genes explain less than half of the discrepancy, and the remainder lacks a known reason. For this sample there are a few hundred thousand clones; about 87% appear just once. The top ten hold approximately 1.9% of the sample. The source material was PBMCs or T cells enriched from blood (not recorded which). The receptor source for this set is a man between 40 and 49 years old in a cohort exposed to, infected with or recovered from COVID-19 (not recorded which).

This clone was seen just once. The rearrangement links TRBV10-2 to TRBJ1-2; D is ambiguous. CDR3 size: 13 residues. The germline gives CDR1 WSHSY, CDR2 SAAADI. Trimming cost V 1 base and J 5 bases, with 8 bases left between them. The chain's CDR3 is CASSEYGVYGYTF. In DNA, the CDR3 is TGCGCCAGCAGTGAGTACGGGGTTTATGGCTACACCTTC.

This clone was detected once. At the DNA level, this CDR3 is encoded by other sequences in the same sample as well. The chain employs TRBV7-9 and TRBJ2-7, with 9 bases aligning to TRBD1. This CDR3 contains 13 residues. The J segment lost 5 bases and the V segment lost 5 bases, leaving 4 bases of the junction unmatched. Germline V gene data show CDR1 as SEHNR and CDR2 as FQNEAQ (reference sequence). CDR3: CASSRDRGNEQYF. The CDR3 nucleotides read TGTGCCAGCAGCCGTGACAGGGGGAACGAGCAGTACTTC.

This clone has only a few counts. J is TRBJ2-5 and V is TRBV5-1, with 9 bases lining up with TRBD1. V shed 3 bases and J 2 bases; nucleotides not matched to a gene: 2. The germline CDR1 and CDR2 sequences are SGHRS and YFSETQ. The CDR3 is made up of 14 amino acids. CDR3: CASSSGTGQETQYF. The CDR3 nucleotides are TGCGCCAGCAGCTCCGGGACAGGGCAAGAGACCCAGTACTTC.

The chain combines TRBV25-1 with TRBJ1-2; 9 bases are shared with TRBD1. This CDR3 has 15 residues. J gave up 4 bases and V 5 bases, and 8 bases lay outside the gene matches. Germline V gene data show CDR1 as MGHDK and CDR2 as SYGVNS. This chain's CDR3 is CASSSGTGPSYGYTF. The DNA for the CDR3 is TGTGCCAGCAGTTCCGGGACAGGGCCCTCCTATGGCTACACCTTC.

This chain uses TRBV5-1 with TRBJ2-1; TRBD2 matches 8 bases. CDR1 and CDR2 (germline): SGHRS, YFSETQ. The trim removed 4 bases at V and 7 bases at J, leaving 7 bases unmatched. This CDR3 comprises 14 residues. CDR3 DNA sequence: TGCGCCAGCAGCATTATAGCGGGACTGAATGAGCAGTTCTTC. It is translated as CASSIIAGLNEQFF.

Only one count was recorded for this clone. The sample holds other DNA sequences that translate to the same CDR3. DNA of the CDR3: TGTGCCAGCAGTGGACAGGGGGCGGATGGCTACACCTTC. It specifies CASSGQGADGYTF. The genes are TRBV2 and TRBJ1-2, with TRBD1 identical over 10 bases. Germline loops: CDR1 SNHLY, CDR2 FYNNEI. The CDR3 consists of 13 residues. V was clipped by 4 bases and J by 6 bases; unmatched bases: 2. Using reference TRBV2 and TRBJ1-2 for the parts outside the CDR3, the full variable domain is EPEVTQTPSHQVTQMGQEVILRCVPISNHLYFYWYRQILGQKVEFLVSFYNNEISEKSEIFDDQFSVERPDGSNFTLKIRSTKLEDSAMYFCASSGQGADGYTFGSGTRLTVV.

This chain joins TRBV7-6 and TRBJ2-3; 11 nucleotides line up with TRBD2. The germline CDR1 and CDR2 sequences are SGHVS and FNYEAQ. This CDR3 spans 15 amino acids. The V segment lost 6 bases and the J segment 2 bases; nucleotides outside the gene matches: 4. The CDR3 bases are TGTGCCAGCAGGCCGGGACTAGCGGACACAGATACGCAGTATTTT. The encoded protein is CASRPGLADTDTQYF. The complete variable domain, with remaining parts taken from reference TRBV7-6 and TRBJ2-3, reads GAGVSQSPRYKVTKRGQDVALRCDPISGHVSLYWYRQALGQGPEFLTYFNYEAQQDKSGLPNDRFSAERPEGSISTLTIQRTEQRDSAMYRCASRPGLADTDTQYFGPGTRLTVL.

V and J are TRBV7-3 and TRBJ2-3, with D perhaps matching TRBD2 (6 bases). Per the germline V gene, CDR1 is SGHTA and CDR2 is FQGTGA. Trimming removed 0 bases at V and 2 bases at J, with 9 bases between. CDR3 length: 15 amino acids. CDR3 amino acids: CASSLTSDYTDTQYF. CDR3 coding DNA: TGTGCCAGCAGCTTAACGTCGGACTACACAGATACGCAGTATTTT. Drawing the rest from reference TRBV7-3 and TRBJ2-3, the complete variable domain is GAGVSQTPSNKVTEKGKYVELRCDPISGHTALYWYRQSLGQGPEFLIYFQGTGAADDSGLPNDRFFAVRPEGSVSTLKIQRTERGDSAVYLCASSLTSDYTDTQYFGPGTRLTVL.

In this sample, this clone turned up once. V usage is TRBV27 and J usage is TRBJ2-7; TRBD1 aligns across 7 bases. Germline lookup yields CDR1 MNHEY and CDR2 SMNVEV (reference sequence). The CDR3 contains 14 residues. The V segment lost 6 bases and the J segment 3 bases; nucleotides outside the gene matches: 8. This chain's CDR3 is CASSRSQGIYEQYF. In DNA, the CDR3 is TGTGCCAGCAGCCGATCACAGGGGATCTACGAGCAGTACTTC.

V is TRBV6-1 and J is TRBJ1-2; TRBD1 aligns across 10 bases. V was clipped by 1 base and J by 9 bases; unmatched bases: 5. CDR1 and CDR2 from the germline V gene are MNHNS and SASEGT. The CDR3 runs to 14 residues. The CDR3 region has the DNA TGTGCCAGCAGTGAAGTAGGGACAGGGGACCGCTACACCTTC. It translates to CASSEVGTGDRYTF.

The V gene is TRBV5-1, the J gene TRBJ1-2; the D gene is possibly TRBD1 (6 bases). Between the trimmed V and J ends, which lost 0 bases and 7 bases, there was a span of 13 bases. Germline values: CDR1 SGHRS, CDR2 YFSETQ. The length of the CDR3 is 14 residues. The DNA of the CDR3 is TGCGCCAGCAGCTTGGGGGGCGGGGGCCCTGGCTACACCTTC. Protein product: CASSLGGGGPGYTF.

The CDR3 reads CASSELGQNTEAFF. DNA for the CDR3: TGTGCCAGCAGTGAGTTGGGACAGAACACTGAAGCTTTCTTT. The chain has TRBV2 and TRBJ1-1; TRBD1 is a possible D gene (6 bases). There are 14 residues in the CDR3. Trimming left V 3 bases short and J 1 base short, with 9 bases between. Germline V gene sequence: CDR1 SNHLY, CDR2 FYNNEI.

The J gene is TRBJ1-5, the V gene TRBV14; 8 positions agree with TRBD1. Germline-derived CDR1 and CDR2 are SGHDN and FVKESK. This CDR3 is built from 20 residues. With V trimmed by 2 bases and J by 1 base, 16 bases remained unmatched. CDR3 DNA sequence: TGTGCCAGCAGCCAACTTTACGGACCAGGGGGCGAGGGGAGCAATCAGCCCCAGCATTTT. This codes for CASSQLYGPGGEGSNQPQHF.

This clone was picked up one time. The chain is built from TRBV7-2 and TRBJ1-5, with TRBD1 matching over 8 bases. This CDR3 region has 15 residues. V was pared by 5 bases and J by 0 bases, with 3 bases of the junction left unmatched. Per the germline V gene, CDR1 is SGHTA and CDR2 is FQGNSA. The CDR3 DNA is TGTGCCAGCAGCCCAGGGGGCCTTAGCAATCAGCCCCAGCATTTT. It specifies CASSPGGLSNQPQHF.

The V and J genes are TRBV29-1 and TRBJ2-3, with 11 positions matching TRBD2. V was pared by 4 bases and J by 3 bases, with 3 bases of the junction left unmatched. Germline V gene lookup returns CDR1 SQVTM and CDR2 ANQGSEA. CDR3 length: 14 amino acids. The CDR3 region is CSVGASGRTDTQYF. DNA for the CDR3: TGCAGCGTTGGGGCTAGCGGGAGGACAGATACGCAGTATTTT.

This chain links TRBV28 with TRBJ2-1; D possibly corresponds to TRBD2 (6 bases). V lost 6 bases to trimming and J lost 6 bases, with 15 bases between them. CDR3 length: 14 amino acids. Germline assignment: CDR1 MDHEN and CDR2 SYDVKM. CDR3 amino acids: CASSVAAGSNEQFF. DNA for the CDR3: TGTGCCAGCAGCGTGGCGGCCGGGAGCAATGAGCAGTTCTTC.

This clone was counted once. At the DNA level, this CDR3 is encoded by other sequences in the same sample as well. The chain has TRBV19 and TRBJ1-2; D possibly corresponds to TRBD1 (6 bases). The germline gives CDR1 LNHDA, CDR2 SQIVND (reference sequence). The CDR3 spans 13 residues. V was trimmed by 5 bases and J by 2 bases, leaving 9 bases between them. The CDR3, as DNA: TGTGCCAGTAGTCCGACAGGAAACTATGGCTACACCTTC. Protein sequence: CASSPTGNYGYTF.

This clone has a handful of counts. CDR3 DNA: TGTGCCAGTAGTCGAGCTAGCGGACGCTACGAGCAGTACTTC. It encodes CASSRASGRYEQYF. This chain connects TRBV19 to TRBJ2-7; 7 nucleotides agree with TRBD2. The trim removed 5 bases at V and 3 bases at J, leaving 7 bases unmatched. The CDR3 spans 14 residues. Germline assignment: CDR1 LNHDA and CDR2 SQIVND (reference sequence). The whole variable domain, remainder taken from reference TRBV19 and TRBJ2-7, is DGGITQSPKYLFRKEGQNVTLSCEQNLNHDAMYWYRQDPGQGLRLIYYSQIVNDFQKGDIAEGYSVSREKKESFPLTVTSAQKNPTAFYLCASSRASGRYEQYFGPGTRLTVT.

The V call is TRBV15, the J call TRBJ1-4, with 7 bases that match TRBD1. The V gene end was trimmed by 1 base and the J gene end by 2 bases; junction bases not matched to a gene: 4. CDR1 and CDR2 from the germline V gene are LNHNV and YYDKDF (reference sequence). CDR3 length: 16 amino acids. In nucleotides, the CDR3 is TGTGCCACCAGCAGAGGGGGGACAGCCACTAATGAAAAACTGTTTTTT. Protein: CATSRGGTATNEKLFF.